These T cell receptor beta chains were read from a single sample in a study of blood T cell repertoires in COVID-19. Profiling relied on immunoSEQ multiplex PCR, and the TCRdb table lists in-frame clones only, not all of them. The sample contains about 160,000 clones, roughly 90% of which appear only once. Sequencing was performed on PBMCs or T cells enriched from blood (not recorded which). The source is a woman aged 50 to 60 who had recovered from COVID-19. The CDR3 runs from the conserved cysteine through the conserved F or W. Each record gives: clone size, D gene, V gene, J gene, CDR3 protein, CDR3 DNA. D genes are given only for firm matches. Size tells how often a clone was seen (once, few, many) or the class of an expanded clone, and some rows leave it out.

>.|.|TRBV27|TRBJ1-2
CASWVNYPTEGSDGYTF
TGTGCCAGCTGGGTTAACTACCCTACTGAAGGAAGCGATGGCTACACCTTC
>.|.|TRBV19|TRBJ2-7
CASSQQDLAHPYEQYF
TGTGCCAGTAGCCAGCAGGACCTAGCGCATCCCTACGAGCAGTACTTC
>.|TRBD1|TRBV13|TRBJ1-2
CASSPETGLPGYTF
TGTGCCAGCAGCCCTGAGACAGGGCTCCCGGGCTACACCTTC
>.|.|TRBV2|TRBJ2-3
CASRDRGAATDTQYF
TGTGCCAGCAGAGACCGGGGGGCCGCCACAGATACGCAGTATTTT
>.|.|TRBV2|TRBJ1-6
CASSERGVDNSPLHF
TGTGCCAGCAGTGAACGGGGAGTAGATAATTCACCCCTCCACTTT
>few|.|TRBV3-1/TRBV3-2|TRBJ2-7
CASRGLGGPHYEQYF
TGTGCCAGCAGGGGACTTGGAGGTCCTCACTACGAGCAGTACTTC
>.|TRBD2|TRBV15|TRBJ2-7
CATMTSGVTFGEQYF
TGTGCCACCATGACTAGCGGGGTAACGTTTGGCGAGCAGTACTTC
>few|.|TRBV19|TRBJ1-1
CASSIGFRGETEAFF
TGTGCCAGTAGTATAGGCTTCCGGGGGGAGACTGAAGCTTTCTTT
>.|.|TRBV12-3/TRBV12-4|TRBJ2-1
CASSLRAYNEQFF
TGTGCCAGCAGCCTCAGGGCGTACAATGAGCAGTTCTTC
>.|.|TRBV2|TRBJ1-2
CARFDDSSGYGYTF
TGTGCCAGGTTCGACGACAGTTCCGGCTATGGCTACACCTTC
>.|.|TRBV3-1/TRBV3-2|TRBJ1-5
CASSQDSNQPQHF
TGTGCCAGCAGCCAGGACAGTAATCAGCCCCAGCATTTT
>.|.|TRBV19|TRBJ2-7
CASSIGTGLRYEQYF
TGTGCCAGTAGTATAGGTACAGGGTTGCGATACGAGCAGTACTTC
>.|.|TRBV29-1|TRBJ2-1
CSVEERRGRNNEQFF
TGCAGCGTTGAAGAGAGGCGGGGGCGCAACAATGAGCAGTTCTTC
>.|.|TRBV9|TRBJ1-5
CASSVGGFHQPQHF
TGTGCCAGCAGCGTGGGGGGGTTCCATCAGCCCCAGCATTTT
>once|.|TRBV19|TRBJ1-5
CASSIDLYGGGNQPQHF
TGTGCCAGTAGTATAGATCTTTACGGGGGTGGCAATCAGCCCCAGCATTTT
>.|TRBD2|TRBV19|TRBJ2-5
CASSIRAGGETQYF
TGTGCCAGTAGTATACGAGCGGGGGGAGAGACCCAGTACTTC
>.|.|TRBV29-1|TRBJ1-2
CSAETGTLYGYTF
TGCAGCGCGGAAACAGGGACCTTGTATGGCTACACCTTC
>.|.|TRBV28|TRBJ1-6
CASSLSRGPSPLHF
TGTGCCAGCAGTTTATCGAGAGGGCCCTCACCCCTCCACTTT
>.|.|TRBV7-6|TRBJ2-7
CASSSMPLAFSSYEQYF
TGTGCCAGCAGCTCTATGCCCTTAGCGTTTAGCTCCTACGAGCAGTACTTC
>.|.|TRBV9|TRBJ2-7
CASSVTVNAYEQYF
TGTGCCAGCAGCGTGACAGTGAATGCCTACGAGCAGTACTTC
>.|TRBD1|TRBV6-2/TRBV6-3|TRBJ1-5
CASSYERGTGFYQPQHF
TGTGCCAGCAGTTACGAAAGGGGGACAGGGTTTTATCAGCCCCAGCATTTT
>.|TRBD1|TRBV19|TRBJ1-2
CASSPDRGHSGGYGYTF
TGTGCCAGTAGTCCGGACAGGGGTCATAGTGGTGGATATGGCTACACCTTC
>.|.|TRBV7-9|TRBJ1-2
CASSLTASYGYTF
TGTGCCAGCAGCCTGACAGCGAGCTATGGCTACACCTTC
>.|TRBD1|TRBV19|TRBJ1-1
CASSKTGLDTEAFF
TGTGCCAGTAGTAAGACAGGGCTTGACACTGAAGCTTTCTTT
>.|.|TRBV7-9|TRBJ2-3
CASSLGSYTDTQYF
TGTGCCAGCAGCTTGGGCAGTTACACAGATACGCAGTATTTT
>.|.|TRBV2|TRBJ1-3
CAIGTAISGNTIYF
TGTGCCATCGGTACAGCTATCTCTGGAAACACCATATATTTT
>few|TRBD1|TRBV6-2/TRBV6-3|TRBJ1-1
CASSGTGVNTEAFF
TGTGCCAGCAGCGGTACAGGGGTGAACACTGAAGCTTTCTTT
>.|.|TRBV10-3|TRBJ1-4
CAISESPPGSGEKLFF
TGTGCCATCAGTGAGTCTCCCCCAGGGTCAGGAGAAAAACTGTTTTTT
>.|.|TRBV7-2|TRBJ2-3
CASSFPRGSSTDTQYF
TGTGCCAGCAGCTTCCCCAGAGGGTCTAGCACAGATACGCAGTATTTT
>.|TRBD1|TRBV6-5|TRBJ2-3
CASRVDRGPTDTQYF
TGTGCCAGCAGGGTCGACAGGGGTCCCACAGATACGCAGTATTTT
>.|.|TRBV28|TRBJ1-5
CASSSGYSNQPQHF
TGTGCCAGCAGTTCGGGTTATAGCAATCAGCCCCAGCATTTT